This TCR beta chain was profiled in a study of T cells in localized non-small cell lung cancer (dated by TCRdb to about 2020). Regarding the complete study: The study analyzed T cell repertoires of over 200 early-stage NSCLC patients, comparing tumors and uninvolved tumor-adjacent lungs. The cohort consisted of about 240 treatment-naive NSCLC patients whose localized lung tumors had been resected. Of the NSCLC patients, over 120 were male and approximately 99 were female, and the mean age was around 66 years.

The immunoSEQ Assay was used to sequence TCR beta CDR3 regions from DNA. The source study handled its data this way. To compute T cell density, TCR beta template counts were normalized to usable DNA, which was estimated by amplifying housekeeping genes. Using the preseqR package, richness was estimated by extrapolating to 120,000 templates for tissue samples and 400,000 templates for PBMC samples. Clonality was defined as one minus Pielou's evenness. Tissue-enriched TCRs were identified through differential abundance testing performed on productive amino-acid clonotypes, with a minimum total count of 5 and an alpha of 0.1. The Jaccard Index and the Morisita Overlap Index were used to measure repertoire overlap between compartments. GLIPH clustered TCR beta CDR3s with public tetramer-defined viral CDR3s; viral motifs required at least three viral sequences plus V-gene enrichment. The source is immuneACCESS, and TCRdb retained only in-frame sequences with V and J called. Part of the clones is not carried over; for the studies checked, unresolved V genes explain less than half of this, and the remainder is unexplained. V and J calls and clone size follow that table, whereas D and trimming were derived from the DNA. The sample records approximately 15,000 clones, 75% to 90% of which are singletons. Approximately 4% of the sample belongs to the ten largest clones.

Regarding this clone: What antigen it recognizes has not been identified. Base qualities are not provided; no much larger clone lies one nucleotide away.

From a lookup of the germline V gene, CDR1 and CDR2 are MGHDK and SYGVNS. The junction shows trimming of 8 bases on V and 6 bases on J, and the gene matches do not reach 8 bases of it. The CDR3 sequence holds 13 residues, the cysteine and phenylalanine included. Only the CDR3 region is kept as DNA, spanning 39 bases read in frame from base 1. Here is what the overall study found, with its caveats: Of the top 100 tumor clones, a median of roughly 56 were detected in paired uninvolved adjacent lung; roughly 29 were also among that lung's top 100. Because multi-region tumor sequencing was not performed, intratumor heterogeneity could not be ruled out. The highest T cell clonality was observed in uninvolved tumor-adjacent lung, where clonality exceeded that of tumor, suggesting that antigenic responses were more focused in uninvolved tumor-adjacent lung. Because the study design was exploratory, TCR variables were selected using unadjusted p-values without false-discovery rate correction. Higher T cell density in blood was associated with longer overall survival, whereas higher clonality in adjacent lung was associated with shorter survival.

At diagnosis, peripheral blood, uninvolved tumor-adjacent lung and tumor were collected and were preserved as a mix of fresh-frozen and FFPE material. For TCR repertoire profiling, the blood samples were analyzed as peripheral blood mononuclear cells. The receptor was isolated from a woman aged 35-75 years with stage I lung adenocarcinoma. The V gene is TRBV25-1 and the J gene is TRBJ2-7; 9 nucleotides in the junction match TRBD1. Source: peripheral blood, taken before any cancer treatment. The CDR3 amino acid sequence is: CASGGTGSFEQYF. The DNA sequence reads TGTGCCAGCGGGGGGACAGGGAGTTTCGAGCAGTACTTC.